These 9 T cell receptor beta chains were sequenced from one sample in a study of cytomegalovirus exposure and HLA in healthy donors. In the PCR, 60 Vbeta and 13 Jbeta primers were used. Only in-frame clones appear in the TCRdb table, and some are missing; sequencing was by immunoSEQ multiplex PCR. This table holds approximately 170,000 clones, roughly 84% found once. Material: PBMCs. The receptors originated from a boy younger than 10 in good health and CMV-seronegative.

The chain recombines TRBV19 with TRBJ1-2; 8 positions match TRBD1. Germline lookup yields CDR1 LNHDA and CDR2 SQIVND (reference sequence). J lost 8 bases, V lost 4 bases, and 15 bases had no gene match. This CDR3 has 16 amino acids. CDR3 in amino acids: CASSTLRKDRVGGYTF. DNA for the CDR3: TGTGCCAGTAGTACCCTCCGTAAGGACAGGGTGGGCGGCTACACCTTC.

This sequence joins TRBV19 and TRBJ2-1; 8 nucleotides line up with TRBD2. CDR3 length equals 14 residues. With 6 bases clipped from V and 7 bases from J, the junction kept 8 bases outside the gene matches. Germline CDR1 is LNHDA and CDR2 is SQIVND (reference sequence). CDR3 protein: CASSHYGRENEQFF. In nucleotides, the CDR3 is TGTGCCAGTAGCCACTACGGGAGGGAGAATGAGCAGTTCTTC.

The chain couples TRBV28 to TRBJ2-7, with D uncertain. The CDR3 sequence is 15 residues long. Trimming stripped 2 bases from V and 2 bases from J, with 13 bases between. The germline gives CDR1 MDHEN, CDR2 SYDVKM. CDR3 sequence (DNA): TGTGCCAGCAGTTTAGGCCGTCCCCCCACCTACGAGCAGTACTTC. It codes for CASSLGRPPTYEQYF.

The chain carries TRBV11-2 and TRBJ2-3, with 11 bases identical to TRBD2. CDR3 length: 17 residues. V shed 4 bases and J 0 bases; nucleotides not matched to a gene: 6. Germline V gene data show CDR1 as SGHAT and CDR2 as FQNNGV. CDR3 sequence reads: CASSSASGRRSTDTQYF. The CDR3 DNA reads as TGTGCCAGCAGCTCGGCTAGCGGGAGGAGAAGCACAGATACGCAGTATTTT.

The chain links TRBV6-1 to TRBJ1-5, with 10 bases fitting TRBD1. This CDR3 spans 14 amino acids. With V trimmed by 8 bases and J by 5 bases, 6 bases remained unmatched. The V gene's germline CDR1 is MNHNS and CDR2 SASEGT. The CDR3 spells CASGQGVRDQPQHF. CDR3 nucleotide sequence: TGTGCCAGCGGACAGGGGGTAAGGGATCAGCCCCAGCATTTT.

In nucleotides, the CDR3 is TGTGCCAGCAGCACCGGGGGAGGCTACACCTTC. It encodes CASSTGGGYTF. The chain has TRBV7-9 and TRBJ1-2; D possibly corresponds to TRBD1 (5 bases). V lost 5 bases, J lost 8 bases, and 9 bases lay in between. The CDR3 has 11 residues. The germline V gene has CDR1 SEHNR and CDR2 FQNEAQ (reference sequence). The entire variable domain, with the rest obtained from reference TRBV7-9 and TRBJ1-2, is as follows: DTGVSQNPRHKITKRGQNVTFRCDPISEHNRLYWYRQTLGQGPEFLTYFQNEAQLEKSRLLSDRFSAERPKGSFSTLEIQRTEQGDSAMYLCASSTGGGYTFGSGTRLTVV.

V is TRBV6-1 and J is TRBJ2-1; maybe TRBD2 (5 bases). CDR1 and CDR2 from the germline V gene are MNHNS and SASEGT. Trimming removed 4 bases at V and 2 bases at J, with 21 bases between. This CDR3 contains 18 residues. CDR3 sequence: CASSVHPFRVGAYNEQFF. CDR3 DNA sequence: TGTGCCAGCAGTGTTCATCCCTTTAGGGTGGGAGCCTACAATGAGCAGTTCTTC.

The rearrangement uses TRBV5-6 and TRBJ1-3; D is undetermined. The CDR3 sequence is 15 residues long. In germline, CDR1 is SGHDT, CDR2 YYEEEE. V gave up 2 bases and J gave up 0 bases, with 9 bases separating them. CDR3: CASSFRSSSGNTIYF. The CDR3 DNA reads as TGTGCCAGCAGCTTCCGGTCGAGCTCTGGAAACACCATATATTTT.

The chain joins TRBV4-3 to TRBJ1-1, with D unclear. Trimming removed 1 base from V and 0 bases from J, with 12 bases in between. The CDR3 totals 16 residues. The germline V gene has CDR1 LGHNA and CDR2 YSLEER. Written as DNA, the CDR3 is TGCGCCAGCAGCCAAGGAGGCGGCAGAATGAACACTGAAGCTTTCTTT. Translating it yields CASSQGGGRMNTEAFF.